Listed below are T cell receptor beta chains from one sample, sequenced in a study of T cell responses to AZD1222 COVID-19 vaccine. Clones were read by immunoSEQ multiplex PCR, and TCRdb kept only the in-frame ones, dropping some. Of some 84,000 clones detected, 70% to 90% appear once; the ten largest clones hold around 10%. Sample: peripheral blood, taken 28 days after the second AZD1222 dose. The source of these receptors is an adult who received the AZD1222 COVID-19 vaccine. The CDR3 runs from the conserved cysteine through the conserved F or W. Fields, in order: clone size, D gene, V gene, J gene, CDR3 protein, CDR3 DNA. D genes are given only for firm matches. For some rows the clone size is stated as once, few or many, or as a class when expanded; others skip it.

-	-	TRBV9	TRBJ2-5	CASSVDVTGQETQYF	TGTGCCAGCAGCGTAGACGTGACGGGACAAGAGACCCAGTACTTC
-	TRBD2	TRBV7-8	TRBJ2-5	CASSLGRTSGEGETQYF	TGTGCCAGCAGCTTAGGGAGGACTAGCGGGGAAGGGGAGACCCAGTACTTC
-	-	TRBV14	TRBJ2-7	CASSLATGYEQYF	TGTGCCAGCAGCCTCGCGACCGGCTACGAGCAGTACTTC
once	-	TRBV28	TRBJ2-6	CASSLNSVPSGANVLTF	TGTGCCAGCAGTTTGAACAGTGTGCCTTCTGGGGCCAACGTCCTGACTTTC
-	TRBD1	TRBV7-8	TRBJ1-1	CASSAAGTVNTEAFF	TGTGCCAGCAGCGCAGCCGGGACAGTGAACACTGAAGCTTTCTTT
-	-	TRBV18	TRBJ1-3	CASSPDTRDTIYF	TGTGCCAGCTCACCGGATACCCGAGACACCATATATTTT
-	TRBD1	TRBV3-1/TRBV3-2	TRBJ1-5	CASSEGQLGPQHF	TGTGCCAGCAGCGAGGGACAGTTGGGGCCCCAGCATTTT
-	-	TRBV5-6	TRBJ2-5	CASSLAAGWKQETQYF	TGTGCCAGCAGCTTGGCGGCAGGCTGGAAGCAAGAGACCCAGTACTTC
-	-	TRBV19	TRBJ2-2	CASTRQGITGELFF	TGTGCCAGTACGCGGCAGGGGATCACCGGGGAGCTGTTTTTT
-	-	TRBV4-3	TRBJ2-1	CASSQETGNSYNEQFF	TGCGCCAGCAGCCAGGAAACCGGGAACTCCTACAATGAGCAGTTCTTC
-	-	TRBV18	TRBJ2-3	CASSPTDSTDTQYF	TGTGCCAGCTCACCAACGGACAGCACAGATACGCAGTATTTT
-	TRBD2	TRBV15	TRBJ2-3	CATSRDHPSGGVDTQYF	TGTGCCACCAGCAGAGATCACCCTAGCGGGGGGGTTGATACGCAGTATTTT
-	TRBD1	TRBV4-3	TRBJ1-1	CASSQEPGTANTEAFF	TGCGCCAGCAGCCAAGAGCCTGGGACAGCGAACACTGAAGCTTTCTTT
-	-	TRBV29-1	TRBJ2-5	CSVDGAQDATYQETQYF	TGCAGCGTTGATGGAGCGCAGGACGCCACATACCAAGAGACCCAGTACTTC
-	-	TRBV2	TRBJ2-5	CANEGHLETQYF	TGTGCCAACGAAGGACACCTAGAGACCCAGTACTTC
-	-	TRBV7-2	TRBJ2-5	CASRTPGFETQYF	TGTGCCAGCAGAACCCCGGGTTTTGAGACCCAGTACTTC
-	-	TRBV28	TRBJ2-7	CASSLSGWGREQYF	TGTGCCAGCAGTTTATCTGGGTGGGGGCGCGAGCAGTACTTC
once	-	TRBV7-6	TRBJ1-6	CASSAGVGGFLSPLHF	TGTGCCAGCAGCGCAGGGGTGGGAGGATTTCTCTCACCCCTCCACTTT
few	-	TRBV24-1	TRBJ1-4	CATSGPSNEKLFF	TGTGCCACTAGCGGCCCATCTAATGAAAAACTGTTTTTT
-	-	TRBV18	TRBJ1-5	CASSLTAPAGNQPQHF	TGTGCCAGCTCACTTACCGCACCGGCGGGGAATCAGCCCCAGCATTTT
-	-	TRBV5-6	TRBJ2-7	CASSPTPRLGLSSEQYF	TGTGCCAGCAGCCCTACCCCCCGGCTCGGTCTGAGCAGCGAGCAGTACTTC
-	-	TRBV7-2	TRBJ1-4	CASSLVGGLNEKLFF	TGTGCCAGCAGCTTAGTGGGGGGACTTAATGAAAAACTGTTTTTT
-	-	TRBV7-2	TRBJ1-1	CASSLVSPSEAFF	TGTGCCAGCAGCTTAGTGTCTCCGTCTGAAGCTTTCTTT
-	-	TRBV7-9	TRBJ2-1	CATVGKARDEQFF	TGTGCCACAGTTGGCAAAGCGCGGGATGAGCAGTTCTTC
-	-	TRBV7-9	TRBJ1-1	CASSDRRVEAFF	TGTGCCAGCAGCGACAGGAGGGTGGAAGCTTTCTTT
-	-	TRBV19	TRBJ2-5	CASSGLGAGTQETQYF	TGTGCCAGTAGTGGGCTCGGGGCCGGAACACAAGAGACCCAGTACTTC
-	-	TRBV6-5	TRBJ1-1	CASSRGGNTEAFF	TGTGCCAGCAGCCGGGGGGGGAATACTGAAGCTTTCTTT
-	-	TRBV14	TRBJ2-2	CASSQDGAAGELFF	TGTGCCAGCAGCCAAGATGGGGCAGCCGGGGAGCTGTTTTTT